This TCR beta chain originates from a study of blood T cell repertoires in COVID-19 (TCRdb year 2020). For context, the study as a whole: The collaborator samples originated in the United States, Italy and Spain and spanned the acute and convalescent phases of COVID-19. The repertoires were made available in a free public database intended to serve as a resource for research on the immune response to SARS-CoV-2. Nearly every sample came with metadata listing a de-identified subject ID, COVID-19 status, age in years and sex. The samples were drawn from the first 160 participants of the ongoing ImmuneRACE study and from over 950 subjects provided by 6 global collaborators. Subjects who had been exposed to COVID-19, were actively infected with it, or had recovered from it provided the deeply sampled blood TCRbeta repertoires that made up the dataset. Where available, HLA class I and class II types were obtained from metadata supplied by the sample provider rather than from assay-based typing. The prospective study material was composed of cDNA or gDNA derived from T cells, B-cell-depleted T cells, or PBMCs.

This clone was recorded a few times. The antigen it recognizes is unknown. Base-call qualities are not available, and no considerably larger clone is one nucleotide away. Collaborating institutions collected whole blood in K2EDTA tubes following their own protocols. Collaborator samples were shipped for TCRbeta analysis as frozen whole blood, isolated PBMCs, or DNA extracted from either sample type. TCRbeta CDR3 regions were amplified from genomic DNA using the immunoSEQ Assay, a bias-controlled multiplex PCR. The paper's processing steps were these. The number of nucleated cells in each sample was estimated by amplification of reference gene primers within the assay. Sequence reads were collapsed and filtered to measure the absolute abundance of every unique TCRbeta CDR3 rearrangement. For each sample, productive Simpson clonality was calculated as the square root of Simpson's diversity index over productive rearrangements. The table was pulled from immuneACCESS by TCRdb, which kept in-frame rearrangements only. Such tables lose some clones; where checked, under half of the loss comes from unresolved V genes, and the rest has no known cause. The V and J calls and the clone size are those of that table, but D and trimming were determined from the DNA. The sample table contains fewer than 120,000 clones; only one count was recorded for around 76% of them. The ten largest clones capture about 3.8% of the sample.

The germline V gene gives CDR1 as LGHNA and CDR2 as YNFKEQ. V loses 0 bases, J loses 4 bases, and the germline ends lie 12 bases apart. From cysteine to phenylalanine, the CDR3 is 15 amino acids long. Only the CDR3 DNA stays, 45 bases, in frame from base 1. What the authors observed across the whole study: The quantity of clinical and demographic metadata differed by source and by participant and was supplied without curation.

The sequence came from a woman of 80 years or more with acute or convalescent COVID-19. The sequence joins TRBV4-2 to TRBJ1-2; there is no confident call for the D gene. The sequenced sample was peripheral blood. The CDR3 amino acid sequence is: CASSQDLTAIYGYTF. The nucleotide sequence reads as follows: TGTGCCAGCAGCCAAGATTTAACAGCAATCTATGGCTACACCTTC.